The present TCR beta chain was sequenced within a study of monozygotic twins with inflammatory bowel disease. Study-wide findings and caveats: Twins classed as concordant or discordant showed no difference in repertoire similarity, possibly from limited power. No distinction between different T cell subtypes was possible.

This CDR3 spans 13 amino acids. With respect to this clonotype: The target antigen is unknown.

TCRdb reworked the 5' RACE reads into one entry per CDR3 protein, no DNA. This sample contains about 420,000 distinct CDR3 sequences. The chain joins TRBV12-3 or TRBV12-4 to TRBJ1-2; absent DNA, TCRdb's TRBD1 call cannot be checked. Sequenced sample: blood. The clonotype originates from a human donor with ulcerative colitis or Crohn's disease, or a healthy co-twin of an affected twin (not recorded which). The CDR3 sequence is CASGAASNYGYTF.